These 29 T cell receptor beta chains share one sample of origin, sequenced in a study of CD8+ T cells in alopecia areata. Treatment here: oral pan-JAK inhibitor, 5-10 mg twice daily. As the sequencing template, cDNA was produced by extracting RNA and reverse transcribing it. Repertoires were generated with immunoSEQ multiplex PCR, while TCRdb's copy carries only in-frame clones and drops some. This table holds 200,000 to 250,000 clones, more than 30% found once. The sample was CD4+ T cells sorted from blood, taken between weeks 30 and 35, from a patient treated with tofacitinib. These receptors all stem from a human donor with alopecia areata.

This clone was found a few times. This specimen includes other DNA sequences encoding the same CDR3. The V gene is TRBV5-1, the J gene TRBJ2-1; D is unclear. Trimming removed 4 bases at V and 0 bases at J, with 8 bases between. Germline V CDR1 and CDR2: SGHRS, YFSETQ. The CDR3 has 14 residues. The chain's CDR3 is CASSDPSSYNEQFF. In nucleotides, the CDR3 is TGCGCCAGCAGCGACCCGAGCTCCTACAATGAGCAGTTCTTC. The complete variable domain, with remaining parts taken from reference TRBV5-1 and TRBJ2-1, reads KAGVTQTPRYLIKTRGQQVTLSCSPISGHRSVSWYQQTPGQGLQFLFEYFSETQRNKGNFPGRFSGRQFSNSRSEMNVSTLELGDSALYLCASSDPSSYNEQFFGPGTRLTVL.

The V call is TRBV9, the J call TRBJ1-3; D is undetermined. V lost 7 bases and J 4 bases, leaving 15 bases between the germline ends. Germline loops: CDR1 SGDLS, CDR2 YYNGEE. This CDR3 has 14 amino acids. The CDR3 bases are TGTGCCAGCGGTCCCATGGCGGCCGGAAACACCATATATTTT. Its translation is CASGPMAAGNTIYF.

This chain connects TRBV2 to TRBJ1-5; no reliable D call. CDR1 is SNHLY and CDR2 is FYNNEI in the germline V gene. The CDR3 covers 12 residues. The germline V and J ends were trimmed by 2 bases and 16 bases, with 15 bases remaining between them. The CDR3, as DNA: TGTGCCAGCAGTGAACGGACGAAGAGAAAACATTTT. Amino acids: CASSERTKRKHF. Variable domain in full (rest from reference TRBV2 and TRBJ1-5): EPEVTQTPSHQVTQMGQEVILRCVPISNHLYFYWYRQILGQKVEFLVSFYNNEISEKSEIFDDQFSVERPDGSNFTLKIRSTKLEDSAMYFCASSERTKRKHFGDGTRLSIL.

V and J are TRBV29-1 and TRBJ1-1; D is possibly TRBD1 (5 bases). This CDR3 is built from 13 residues. The germline V and J ends were trimmed by 4 bases and 2 bases, with 11 bases remaining between them. CDR1 SQVTM and CDR2 ANQGSEA come from the germline V gene. DNA of the CDR3: TGCAGCGTTGCTTCGCAGGGAAACACTGAAGCTTTCTTT. Translating gives CSVASQGNTEAFF. Together with reference TRBV29-1 and TRBJ1-1, the CDR3 gives the full variable domain: SAVISQKPSRDICQRGTSLTIQCQVDSQVTMMFWYRQQPGQSLTLIATANQGSEATYESGFVIDKFPISRPNLTFSTLTVSNMSPEDSSIYLCSVASQGNTEAFFGQGTRLTVV.

The chain has TRBV11-2 and TRBJ2-7; no firm D call. The CDR3 runs 13 residues. V lost 4 bases and J 3 bases, leaving 10 bases between the germline ends. The V gene's germline CDR1 is SGHAT and CDR2 FQNNGV. The CDR3 DNA sequence: TGTGCCAGCAGCTCTTACCGTTTCTACGAGCAGTACTTC. This translates into CASSSYRFYEQYF.

This clone appeared a few times. The rearrangement links TRBV18 to TRBJ1-5, with a weak D call TRBD1 (6 bases). The CDR3 is 16 amino acids. Looked up from germline, CDR1 is KGHSH and CDR2 is LQKENI. The ends were cut back, 0 bases at V and 0 bases at J, with 9 bases in the middle. DNA of the CDR3: TGTGCCAGCTCACCACCCGGACAGCCTAGCAATCAGCCCCAGCATTTT. Residues: CASSPPGQPSNQPQHF.

This clone was seen a handful of times. V usage is TRBV6-5 and J usage is TRBJ2-7; possibly TRBD2 for D (6 bases). The CDR3 is 13 amino acids. V dropped 8 bases and J dropped 3 bases, with 14 bases sitting between them. Germline V gene data show CDR1 as MNHEY and CDR2 as SVGAGI. As DNA, the CDR3 is TGTGCCAGCCGTCGCGGGGCCTTCTACGAGCAGTACTTC. It codes for CASRRGAFYEQYF.

This clone showed up just a few times. V gene TRBV7-9 combines with J gene TRBJ1-3, with unresolved D. Trimming shortened V by 1 base and J by 13 bases, and 14 bases separated the two germline ends. Germline V gene sequence: CDR1 SEHNR, CDR2 FQNEAQ (reference sequence). The CDR3 spans 13 residues. In DNA, the CDR3 is TGTGCCAGCAGCTTAGAAACAAACAGCTTTATATATTTT. Amino acids: CASSLETNSFIYF.

The rearrangement uses TRBV29-1 and TRBJ2-7; D is possibly TRBD1 (5 bases). The germline V gene has CDR1 SQVTM and CDR2 ANQGSEA. V shed 5 bases and J shed 6 bases, with 17 bases lying between them. The CDR3 has 13 residues. CDR3 loop: CSVPGQIPAEQYF. CDR3 in DNA: TGCAGCGTTCCAGGGCAAATACCGGCCGAGCAGTACTTC.

The chain carries TRBV5-1 and TRBJ2-2; 7 nucleotides agree with TRBD1. Unmatched junction bases numbered 1, after V lost 1 base and J lost 1 base. The V gene's germline CDR1 is SGHRS and CDR2 YFSETQ. CDR3 length equals 15 residues. CDR3: CASSLTGVNTGELFF. As DNA, the CDR3 is TGCGCCAGCAGCTTGACAGGGGTGAACACCGGGGAGCTGTTTTTT. Full variable domain (rest looked up from reference TRBV5-1 and TRBJ2-2): KAGVTQTPRYLIKTRGQQVTLSCSPISGHRSVSWYQQTPGQGLQFLFEYFSETQRNKGNFPGRFSGRQFSNSRSEMNVSTLELGDSALYLCASSLTGVNTGELFFGEGSRLTVL.

V gene TRBV5-8 combines with J gene TRBJ1-2; possibly TRBD1 for D (5 bases). Germline V gene sequence: CDR1 SGHTS, CDR2 YDEGEE. V lost 6 bases, J lost 0 bases, and 15 bases lay in between. CDR3 length: 15 residues. The CDR3 is CASNLGTVANYGYTF. CDR3 coding DNA: TGTGCCAGCAACCTGGGGACCGTAGCTAACTATGGCTACACCTTC.

The chain recombines TRBV5-1 with TRBJ2-1, with a weak D call TRBD2 (6 bases). Per germline, CDR1 SGHRS and CDR2 YFSETQ. Trimming removed 7 bases from V and 0 bases from J, with 17 bases in between. The CDR3 covers 16 residues. Here the CDR3 DNA reads TGCGCCAGCCACACCGGGAGACTGAGCTCCTACAATGAGCAGTTCTTC. This sequence encodes CASHTGRLSSYNEQFF.

This chain connects TRBV7-3 to TRBJ1-1; maybe TRBD1 (6 bases). CDR1 is SGHTA, CDR2 FQGTGA, per germline. The V end lost 10 bases, the J end lost 1 base, and 13 bases lay between the germline ends. CDR3 length equals 13 residues. The CDR3 loop reads CATRRTENTEAFF. The CDR3 DNA follows: TGTGCCACCCGCCGGACAGAGAACACTGAAGCTTTCTTT. Looking up the rest from reference TRBV7-3 and TRBJ1-1 gives the full variable domain: GAGVSQTPSNKVTEKGKYVELRCDPISGHTALYWYRQSLGQGPEFLIYFQGTGAADDSGLPNDRFFAVRPEGSVSTLKIQRTERGDSAVYLCATRRTENTEAFFGQGTRLTVV.

The J gene is TRBJ2-1, the V gene TRBV5-1; possibly TRBD2 for D (6 bases). This CDR3 contains 13 residues. From germline, CDR1 is SGHRS and CDR2 YFSETQ. V was trimmed by 0 bases and J by 10 bases, leaving 11 bases between them. The CDR3 is CASSLEFRGEQFF. The CDR3 DNA reads TGCGCCAGCAGCTTGGAGTTTCGGGGGGAGCAGTTCTTC.

This clone was counted once. The V gene is TRBV5-4, the J gene TRBJ1-1; a weak D match, TRBD1 (5 bases). The ends were cut back, 2 bases at V and 3 bases at J, with 8 bases in the middle. CDR1 SGHNT and CDR2 YYREEE come from the germline V gene (reference sequence). This CDR3 is 13 amino acids long. The CDR3 loop reads CASSLEQDTEAFF. CDR3 bases: TGTGCCAGCAGCTTAGAACAGGACACTGAAGCTTTCTTT.

There are a few counts of this clone. The chain joins TRBV6-5 to TRBJ1-5; perhaps TRBD1 as D (5 bases). Between the trimmed V and J ends, which lost 5 bases and 4 bases, there was a span of 9 bases. CDR1 and CDR2 (germline): MNHEY, SVGAGI. The CDR3 is made up of 13 amino acids. CDR3 region: CASSEQVNQPQHF. The CDR3 region has the DNA TGTGCCAGCAGTGAACAGGTTAATCAGCCCCAGCATTTT.

This chain joins TRBV18 and TRBJ1-1; D unresolved. CDR3 length: 12 residues. Germline V gene sequence: CDR1 KGHSH, CDR2 LQKENI. Trimming removed 6 bases from V and 1 base from J, with 6 bases in between. CDR3 residues: CASSTQNTEAFF. DNA for the CDR3: TGTGCCAGCTCCACTCAGAACACTGAAGCTTTCTTT. The variable domain in full, completed from reference TRBV18 and TRBJ1-1, reads NAGVMQNPRHLVRRRGQEARLRCSPMKGHSHVYWYRQLPEEGLKFMVYLQKENIIDESGMPKERFSAEFPKEGPSILRIQQVVRGDSAAYFCASSTQNTEAFFGQGTRLTVV.

This clone was found a few times. Other DNA sequences from this sample encode an identical CDR3 as well. The chain recombines TRBV20-1 with TRBJ2-5; D is uncertain. The CDR3 extends over 11 amino acids. Trimming cost V 0 bases and J 2 bases, with 1 base left between them. CDR1 and CDR2 (germline): DFQATT, SNEGSKA (reference sequence). CDR3 DNA sequence: TGCAGTGCTAGAGATCAAGAGACCCAGTACTTC. Protein sequence: CSARDQETQYF.

A single count supports this clone. This chain connects TRBV15 to TRBJ1-2; 9 bases fit TRBD1. After removal of 3 bases from V and 0 bases from J, the junction contained 5 bases not matched to a gene. The CDR3 is 16 residues long. Germline V gene data show CDR1 as LNHNV and CDR2 as YYDKDF (reference sequence). In DNA form, the CDR3 reads TGTGCCACCAGCAGCGACAGGGGGACTACTAACTATGGCTACACCTTC. Amino acids: CATSSDRGTTNYGYTF. Supplemented by reference TRBV15 and TRBJ1-2, the full variable domain reads DAMVIQNPRYQVTQFGKPVTLSCSQTLNHNVMYWYQQKSSQAPKLLFHYYDKDFNNEADTPDNFQSRRPNTSFCFLDIRSPGLGDTAMYLCATSSDRGTTNYGYTFGSGTRLTVV.

Only a few counts were recorded for this clone. The V and J genes are TRBV5-1 and TRBJ1-4, with TRBD1 matching over 7 bases. Germline trimming cut 4 bases from V and 8 bases from J; bases unmatched to any gene: 11. Germline V gene data show CDR1 as SGHRS and CDR2 as YFSETQ. The CDR3 has 15 residues. Here the CDR3 DNA reads TGCGCCAGCAGCCCGGAGGGGGCAAGTGGGGAAAAACTGTTTTTT. It yields the protein CASSPEGASGEKLFF.

The genes are TRBV29-1 and TRBJ2-3; 9 nucleotides agree with TRBD2. V was pared by 8 bases and J by 2 bases, with 11 bases of the junction left unmatched. Germline-derived CDR1 and CDR2 are SQVTM and ANQGSEA. This CDR3 has 15 residues. The CDR3 is CSPAGGRLVTDTQYF. In nucleotides, the CDR3 is TGCAGCCCGGCGGGGGGGCGATTGGTCACAGATACGCAGTATTTT.

This rearrangement joins TRBV5-1 to TRBJ2-3, with D possibly matching TRBD2 (6 bases). V was cut by 0 bases and J by 2 bases, with 13 bases left in between. The CDR3 loop spans 16 amino acids. Germline V gives CDR1 SGHRS, CDR2 YFSETQ. The CDR3 loop reads CASSLGGEWVTDTQYF. Here the CDR3 DNA reads TGCGCCAGCAGCTTGGGCGGGGAGTGGGTCACAGATACGCAGTATTTT.

This chain connects TRBV30 to TRBJ1-1; D gene uncertain. V gave up 0 bases and J gave up 8 bases, with 13 bases separating them. Germline V CDR1 and CDR2: GTSNPN, SVGIG (reference sequence). The CDR3 is 13 residues long. DNA of the CDR3: TGTGCCTGGAGTGTACTTGCGGTTCCCGAAGCTTTCTTT. It specifies CAWSVLAVPEAFF.

The rearrangement links TRBV7-9 to TRBJ1-1; D unclear. Trimming shortened V by 0 bases and J by 6 bases, and 11 bases separated the two germline ends. Germline V gives CDR1 SEHNR, CDR2 FQNEAQ (reference sequence). The CDR3 covers 14 residues. CDR3 region: CASSLAGGLPEAFF. CDR3 DNA sequence: TGTGCCAGCAGCTTAGCGGGCGGCCTCCCTGAAGCTTTCTTT. Variable domain in full (rest from reference TRBV7-9 and TRBJ1-1): DTGVSQNPRHKITKRGQNVTFRCDPISEHNRLYWYRQTLGQGPEFLTYFQNEAQLEKSRLLSDRFSAERPKGSFSTLEIQRTEQGDSAMYLCASSLAGGLPEAFFGQGTRLTVV.

The J gene is TRBJ1-4, the V gene TRBV25-1; D is possibly TRBD1 (6 bases). Germline V gene sequence: CDR1 MGHDK, CDR2 SYGVNS. Trimming stripped 3 bases from V and 7 bases from J, with 12 bases between. CDR3 size: 14 residues. CDR3: CASSDPRGSEKLFF. CDR3 bases: TGTGCCAGCAGTGACCCAAGGGGGAGTGAAAAACTGTTTTTT.

V is TRBV30 and J is TRBJ2-7, with 7 nucleotides matching TRBD1. Germline assignment: CDR1 GTSNPN and CDR2 SVGIG (reference sequence). With 1 base clipped from V and 0 bases from J, the junction kept 6 bases outside the gene matches. The CDR3 has 15 amino acids. The CDR3 sequence is CAWSAGTAYSYEQYF. CDR3 sequence (DNA): TGTGCCTGGAGTGCCGGGACAGCCTACTCCTACGAGCAGTACTTC.

V and J are TRBV4-1 and TRBJ1-6; TRBD1 is a possible D gene (6 bases). Germline V gene sequence: CDR1 MGHRA, CDR2 YSYEKL. CDR3 length equals 18 residues. V lost 4 bases and J lost 0, with 16 bases in between. CDR3 sequence: CASSPRTQGSSYNSPLHF. The CDR3 DNA reads as TGCGCCAGCAGCCCCAGAACACAGGGAAGCTCCTATAATTCACCCCTCCACTTT.

This clone occurred a few times. This sequence joins TRBV7-6 and TRBJ2-2; 7 bases are a match to TRBD1. Germline-derived CDR1 and CDR2 are SGHVS and FNYEAQ. The V and J ends lost 8 bases and 4 bases, in that order; junction bases with no gene match: 7. The CDR3 runs to 14 residues. For the CDR3, the DNA is TGTGCCAGCGGGGAGACAGGGTCCACCGGGGAGCTGTTTTTT. This gives the protein CASGETGSTGELFF.

This chain joins TRBV11-1 and TRBJ1-2; 9 bases match TRBD1. Trimming took 0 bases from V and 5 from J; bases not matched to a gene: 7. This CDR3 comprises 16 residues. The germline gives CDR1 SGHAT, CDR2 FQDESV (reference sequence). The CDR3 coding sequence is TGTGCCAGCAGCTTAGCGGGGACAGGGTCCCATTATGGCTACACCTTC. Its translation is CASSLAGTGSHYGYTF. The whole variable domain, filled in from reference TRBV11-1 and TRBJ1-2, reads EAEVAQSPRYKITEKSQAVAFWCDPISGHATLYWYRQILGQGPELLVQFQDESVVDDSQLPKDRFSAERLKGVDSTLKIQPAELGDSAMYLCASSLAGTGSHYGYTFGSGTRLTVV.